This T cell receptor (beta chain) was sequenced during a study of blood T cells in healthy people across ages. The V end was cut by 2 bases, the J end by 4 bases, with 19 bases between. CDR3 size: 17 residues. Germline V gives CDR1 SGHTA, CDR2 FQGNSA. Study-wide results and limits: Long-lived and aged donors differed, with more naive CD4+ cells and higher diversity in the long-lived. Getting older went along with TCR beta diversity per million T cells dropping roughly linearly.

Worth noting for this clonotype: The antigen is unknown.

Primed by a sample-barcoded 5' primer and a J-beta primer mix, a second PCR proceeded for about 6 to 11 cycles. TCRdb used MiXCR to reprocess the 5' RACE reads, holding one entry per CDR3 protein. The repertoire holds about 1.4 million distinct CDR3 sequences, with approximately 59% as singletons. The donors, healthy Caucasians from Russia, were aged about 6 to 95. The sequenced sample was blood. This receptor was obtained from a man between 18 and 35 years old in good health. The V call is TRBV7-2, the J call TRBJ2-3; D possibly corresponds to TRBD2 (7 bases). Here the CDR3 DNA reads TGTGCCAGCAGCTTAACAGGGTTCGGCGGGAGAGCAGATACGCAGTATTTT. Translation: CASSLTGFGGRADTQYF.